These 6 T cell receptor beta chains share one sample of origin, sequenced in a study of cytomegalovirus exposure and HLA in healthy donors. Primers for the PCR totalled 60 Vbeta and 13 Jbeta. The data were produced by immunoSEQ multiplex PCR, yet TCRdb's version contains in-frame clones alone and is incomplete. The sample yields around 190,000 clones, roughly 82% seen once. Material: PBMCs. The receptors here all came from a girl aged 2-10 years in good health and CMV-seropositive.

V is TRBV15 and J is TRBJ2-7; D perhaps matches TRBD1 (5 bases). Germline CDR1 LNHNV, CDR2 YYDKDF (reference sequence). The CDR3 consists of 14 residues. Deletions cut 1 base from V and 6 bases from J, with 13 bases between. The CDR3 spells CATSRVNRPIEQYF. The DNA of the CDR3 is TGTGCCACCAGCAGAGTTAACAGGCCGATCGAGCAGTACTTC.

The chain joins TRBV19 to TRBJ1-1, with TRBD1 matching 10 bases. V was clipped by 4 bases and J by 4 bases; unmatched bases: 6. CDR3 length equals 15 residues. Looked up from germline, CDR1 is LNHDA and CDR2 is SQIVND (reference sequence). CDR3 loop: CASSTGTGVFTEAFF. The CDR3 DNA reads as TGTGCCAGTAGTACCGGGACAGGGGTTTTCACTGAAGCTTTCTTT.

J is TRBJ2-3 and V is TRBV6-1; a weak D match, TRBD2 (7 bases). V was trimmed by 7 bases and J by 5 bases, leaving 13 bases between them. The CDR3 length is 13 residues. Germline values: CDR1 MNHNS, CDR2 SASEGT. CDR3 nucleotide sequence: TGTGCCAGCAAGGCGGGGGCGATAGATACGCAGTATTTT. Translation: CASKAGAIDTQYF.

This clone was picked up a small number of times. This chain connects TRBV9 to TRBJ2-7; 11 bases are a match to TRBD2. V gave up 0 bases and J gave up 4 bases; unmatched junction bases: 6. There are 16 residues in the CDR3. Germline V gives CDR1 SGDLS, CDR2 YYNGEE. This chain's CDR3 is CASSVEASGRFYEQYF. For the CDR3, the DNA is TGTGCCAGCAGCGTAGAAGCTAGCGGGAGGTTTTACGAGCAGTACTTC. Complete variable domain (other parts from reference TRBV9 and TRBJ2-7): DSGVTQTPKHLITATGQRVTLRCSPRSGDLSVYWYQQSLDQGLQFLIQYYNGEERAKGNILERFSAQQFPDLHSELNLSSLELGDSALYFCASSVEASGRFYEQYFGPGTRLTVT.

The chain employs TRBV4-2 and TRBJ1-5, with 7 bases fitting TRBD1. Germline CDR1 reads LGHNA; CDR2 reads YNFKEQ. V lost 3 bases, J lost 2 bases, and 4 bases stayed unmatched. The CDR3 is 15 amino acids. The CDR3 nucleotides are TGTGCCAGCAGCCAGGACGACAGGGGCAATCAGCCCCAGCATTTT. Translation gives CASSQDDRGNQPQHF.

The chain couples TRBV5-1 to TRBJ1-1; 10 bases are shared with TRBD1. From germline, CDR1 is SGHRS and CDR2 YFSETQ. V was pared by 4 bases and J by 3 bases, with 6 bases of the junction left unmatched. The CDR3 spans 15 residues. The CDR3 here is CASSMGQGWDTEAFF. CDR3 nucleotides: TGCGCCAGCAGCATGGGACAGGGGTGGGACACTGAAGCTTTCTTT.